This T cell receptor (beta chain) was sequenced for a study of tumor and adjacent non-tumor tissue in lung cancer. In the study overall: Patients comprised approximately eleven adenocarcinoma, 2 squamous cell carcinoma and 1 small cell lung cancer. Patients were aged roughly 30 to 76, about ten men and about 5 women, stage I to III. General study findings and limits: TCR diversity was significantly greater in tumor than normal lung tissue. Shorter survival was associated with higher TCR diversity in tumors.

The library came from three nested PCR rounds adapted from ARM-PCR protocols. MiXCR was run by TCRdb on the multiplex PCR reads, yielding one entry per CDR3 protein. The data hold approximately 90,000 distinct CDR3 sequences, with roughly three fifths observed a single time. This sample's RNA came from whole unsorted tissue. A word on this clonotype: Its specificity is not known.

The source is a man between 65 and 79 years old with non-small cell lung cancer. Source material: lung tumor tissue.

The DNA of the CDR3 is TGTGCCACCAGTGAAGTAGTCGCAGGAGGGGTACAGTTCTTC. This translates into CATSEVVAGGVQFF. The chain employs TRBV24-1 and TRBJ2-1; a weak D match, TRBD2 (6 bases). Trimming took off 4 bases at V and 13 bases at J, with 19 bases between the two ends. CDR3 length equals 14 residues. Germline V lookup: CDR1 KGHDR, CDR2 SFDVKD.